This TCR beta chain was identified in a study of blood T cell repertoires in COVID-19. Generated by immunoSEQ multiplex PCR, the TCRdb table keeps only in-frame clones and is missing some. This table holds fewer than 200,000 clones, about nine tenths found once. The germline V and J ends were trimmed by 0 bases and 2 bases, with 13 bases remaining between them. This CDR3 has 17 residues. Germline CDR1 and CDR2: LGHNT and FRNRAP. Sequenced: peripheral blood. The chain carries TRBV12-5 and TRBJ2-2, with TRBD2 as a possible D gene (5 bases). The sequence was collected from a young man who had recovered from COVID-19. Written as DNA, the CDR3 is TGTGCTAGTGGTTTGGTACTGGGAGAAATAAACACCGGGGAGCTGTTTTTT. Translating gives CASGLVLGEINTGELFF.